Each of the 27 T cell receptor beta chains below was sequenced from the same sample in a study of cytomegalovirus exposure and HLA in healthy donors. A multiplex PCR was run with 60 Vbeta primers and 13 Jbeta primers. The data were produced by immunoSEQ multiplex PCR, yet TCRdb's version contains in-frame clones alone and is incomplete. This sample carries about 150,000 clones, roughly three quarters of them seen once, and the ten largest clones take around 1.3%. Sample: PBMCs. The source of these receptors is a woman aged 40 to 50 in good health and CMV-seronegative.

The chain uses TRBV7-9 and TRBJ2-1; 7 bases are shared with TRBD1. Losses at the gene ends were 1 base for V and 1 base for J; bases not matched to a gene: 13. CDR3 length: 19 residues. Germline CDR1 reads SEHNR; CDR2 reads FQNEAQ (reference sequence). The CDR3 sequence: CASSLDNRGPMRSYNEQFF. As DNA, the CDR3 is TGTGCCAGCAGCTTAGACAACAGGGGCCCGATGCGTTCCTACAATGAGCAGTTCTTC.

V gene TRBV7-2 combines with J gene TRBJ1-2; D call uncertain. This CDR3 region has 13 residues. Germline values: CDR1 SGHTA, CDR2 FQGNSA. V was clipped by 1 base and J by 8 bases, with 11 bases between them. The CDR3 DNA is TGTGCCAGCAGCTTAGATCCCCGAGGAGGCTACACCTTC. Translating it yields CASSLDPRGGYTF.

This chain's CDR3 is CASSLTWNTEAFF. CDR3 DNA sequence: TGTGCCAGCAGCCTAACCTGGAACACTGAAGCTTTCTTT. The chain employs TRBV7-6 and TRBJ1-1, with D hard to call. The CDR3 spans 13 residues. The germline V gene encodes CDR1 SGHVS and CDR2 FNYEAQ. Trimming cost V 5 bases and J 1 base, with 8 bases left between them. The full variable domain, rest sourced from reference TRBV7-6 and TRBJ1-1, is GAGVSQSPRYKVTKRGQDVALRCDPISGHVSLYWYRQALGQGPEFLTYFNYEAQQDKSGLPNDRFSAERPEGSISTLTIQRTEQRDSAMYRCASSLTWNTEAFFGQGTRLTVV.

This chain uses TRBV19 with TRBJ2-4; D is unresolved. Germline-derived CDR1 and CDR2 are LNHDA and SQIVND (reference sequence). With 2 bases removed from V and 0 bases from J, the gap between germline ends came to 8 bases. This CDR3 region has 15 residues. CDR3 amino acids: CASSIMSLAKNIQYF. In DNA, the CDR3 is TGTGCCAGTAGTATAATGTCCCTAGCCAAAAACATTCAGTACTTC.

In its sample, this clone was seen a few times. V usage is TRBV5-1 and J usage is TRBJ2-5; D unclear. Per germline, CDR1 SGHRS and CDR2 YFSETQ. Trimming took off 1 base at V and 4 bases at J, with 8 bases between the two ends. This CDR3 has 13 residues. CDR3 residues: CASSLFTRETQYF. In DNA form, the CDR3 reads TGCGCCAGCAGCTTGTTCACGCGAGAGACCCAGTACTTC.

The gene calls are TRBV7-8 and TRBJ1-2; D is possibly TRBD1 (5 bases). CDR1 and CDR2 (germline): SGHVS, FQNEAQ. Trimming cost V 3 bases and J 2 bases, with 7 bases left between them. CDR3 length: 13 amino acids. CDR3 protein: CASSLDNNYGYTF. The CDR3, as DNA: TGTGCCAGCAGCTTGGACAACAACTATGGCTACACCTTC.

V and J are TRBV6-5 and TRBJ1-2, with D possibly being TRBD1 (5 bases). The V gene's germline CDR1 is MNHEY and CDR2 SVGAGI. The CDR3 spans 15 residues. V lost 0 bases to trimming and J lost 8 bases, with 16 bases between them. The CDR3 DNA is TGTGCCAGCAGTTACTCGACTGAGGCAGGGATCGGCTACACCTTC. Translation gives CASSYSTEAGIGYTF.

This clone was picked up a small number of times. The DNA of the CDR3 is TGTGCCACCCAAGGACTTGGAGAAAAACTGTTTTTT. Amino acid sequence: CATQGLGEKLFF. The chain joins TRBV6-1 to TRBJ1-4; D uncertain. Looked up from germline, CDR1 is MNHNS and CDR2 is SASEGT. V was shortened by 10 bases and J by 8 bases, with 14 bases between the two germline ends. This CDR3 is 12 amino acids long.

This clone has just a few counts. CDR3 nucleotides: TGTGCCACCAGTGTGAGCGGTTCCTACAATGAGCAGTTCTTC. Translated: CATSVSGSYNEQFF. V gene TRBV15 combines with J gene TRBJ2-1; weak D call: TRBD2 (5 bases). Germline CDR1 is LNHNV and CDR2 is YYDKDF (reference sequence). CDR3 size: 14 residues. With 6 bases removed from V and 1 base from J, the gap between germline ends came to 10 bases. The variable domain in full, with the rest retrieved from reference TRBV15 and TRBJ2-1, is DAMVIQNPRYQVTQFGKPVTLSCSQTLNHNVMYWYQQKSSQAPKLLFHYYDKDFNNEADTPDNFQSRRPNTSFCFLDIRSPGLGDTAMYLCATSVSGSYNEQFFGPGTRLTVL.

The V and J genes are TRBV13 and TRBJ1-3; 8 positions agree with TRBD1. The V and J ends lost 3 bases and 2 bases, in that order; junction bases with no gene match: 6. Germline assignment: CDR1 PRHDT and CDR2 FYEKMQ (reference sequence). The CDR3 is made up of 16 amino acids. The CDR3 region is CASSFQWTGTGNTIYF. The CDR3 nucleotides are TGTGCCAGCAGCTTCCAGTGGACAGGGACTGGAAACACCATATATTTT.

The chain carries TRBV5-1 and TRBJ2-3, with a tentative D call TRBD2 (7 bases). The length of the CDR3 is 20 residues. Germline V gene lookup returns CDR1 SGHRS and CDR2 YFSETQ. Trimming removed 0 bases from V and 6 bases from J, with 29 bases in between. The CDR3 loop reads CASSLANVVQPWGGPDTQYF. CDR3 DNA sequence: TGCGCCAGCAGCTTGGCCAACGTTGTTCAGCCTTGGGGGGGGCCTGATACGCAGTATTTT.

The chain employs TRBV27 and TRBJ2-1; tentatively, D is TRBD2 (6 bases). This CDR3 spans 17 amino acids. Trimming took 1 base from V and 2 from J, leaving 15 bases between them. Germline values: CDR1 MNHEY, CDR2 SMNVEV (reference sequence). Here the CDR3 reads CASSLLGSGTTYNEQFF. In nucleotides, the CDR3 is TGTGCCAGCAGTTTATTGGGTAGCGGAACAACCTACAATGAGCAGTTCTTC.

This rearrangement joins TRBV5-4 to TRBJ1-2, with 7 bases lining up with TRBD1. The CDR3 has 13 residues. Germline V gene sequence: CDR1 SGHNT, CDR2 YYREEE (reference sequence). V was clipped by 3 bases and J by 6 bases; unmatched bases: 5. DNA of the CDR3: TGTGCCAGCAGCTCCCGGGACAGCCATGGCTACACCTTC. Its protein product is CASSSRDSHGYTF.

This clone turned up a few times. V and J are TRBV5-1 and TRBJ1-5; no reliable D call. This CDR3 is built from 17 residues. The germline V and J ends were trimmed by 4 bases and 0 bases, with 17 bases remaining between them. Germline V lookup: CDR1 SGHRS, CDR2 YFSETQ. CDR3 loop: CASSHTTPRVSNQPQHF. The DNA of the CDR3 is TGCGCCAGCAGCCACACGACCCCCCGGGTTAGCAATCAGCCCCAGCATTTT. The full variable domain, its missing parts supplied by reference TRBV5-1 and TRBJ1-5, is KAGVTQTPRYLIKTRGQQVTLSCSPISGHRSVSWYQQTPGQGLQFLFEYFSETQRNKGNFPGRFSGRQFSNSRSEMNVSTLELGDSALYLCASSHTTPRVSNQPQHFGDGTRLSIL.

CDR3 DNA sequence: TGTGCCAGTAGTATACGGGGACAGGGGAATCAGCCCCAGCATTTT. Translation gives CASSIRGQGNQPQHF. The gene calls are TRBV19 and TRBJ1-5; 10 bases map to TRBD1. This CDR3 region has 15 residues. Unmatched junction bases numbered 2, after V lost 2 bases and J lost 4 bases. Per the germline V gene, CDR1 is LNHDA and CDR2 is SQIVND (reference sequence).

This sequence joins TRBV5-4 and TRBJ1-6; TRBD1 matches 8 bases. CDR1 is SGHNT and CDR2 is YYREEE in the germline V gene (reference sequence). The CDR3 length is 18 residues. V lost 0 bases and J lost 7; bases outside the gene matches: 12. This CDR3 is CASSLGPLRTGRNSPLHF. The CDR3 DNA reads as TGTGCCAGCAGCTTGGGCCCCCTAAGGACAGGGCGGAATTCACCCCTCCACTTT.

The chain employs TRBV10-2 and TRBJ1-6, with D possibly matching TRBD1 (6 bases). Trimming took 6 bases from V and 6 from J, leaving 9 bases between them. The V gene's germline CDR1 is WSHSY and CDR2 SAAADI. This CDR3 contains 13 residues. CDR3 in DNA: TGCGCCAGCAGCGCAGGGGTTAATTCACCCCTCCACTTT. This encodes CASSAGVNSPLHF.

The gene calls are TRBV5-4 and TRBJ1-1; a weak D match, TRBD1 (5 bases). The V gene's germline CDR1 is SGHNT and CDR2 YYREEE (reference sequence). Trimming stripped 0 bases from V and 10 bases from J, with 10 bases between. The CDR3 is 12 residues long. CDR3 region: CASSLAGRGAFF. The CDR3 coding sequence is TGTGCCAGCAGCTTGGCTGGGAGGGGAGCTTTCTTT.

This rearrangement joins TRBV11-3 to TRBJ2-5; D may be TRBD2 (6 bases). The CDR3 runs to 15 residues. The ends were cut back, 5 bases at V and 5 bases at J, with 18 bases in the middle. Per germline, CDR1 SGHNT and CDR2 YENEEA. In DNA form, the CDR3 reads TGTGCCAGCAGCCTGACCGGGACTTCGGACGAGACCCAGTACTTC. It yields the protein CASSLTGTSDETQYF. Looking up the rest from reference TRBV11-3 and TRBJ2-5 gives the full variable domain: EAGVVQSPRYKIIEKKQPVAFWCNPISGHNTLYWYLQNLGQGPELLIRYENEEAVDDSQLPKDRFSAERLKGVDSTLKIQPAELGDSAVYLCASSLTGTSDETQYFGPGTRLLVL.

This clone was seen a few times. V is TRBV5-6 and J is TRBJ1-5; D uncertain. V shed 2 bases and J shed 1 base, with 7 bases lying between them. There are 14 residues in the CDR3. The germline CDR1 and CDR2 sequences are SGHDT and YYEEEE. The CDR3 loop reads CASSFRESNQPQHF. The CDR3 DNA follows: TGTGCCAGCAGCTTTAGGGAGAGCAATCAGCCCCAGCATTTT.

This rearrangement joins TRBV27 to TRBJ2-1; a weak D match, TRBD1 (6 bases). Germline assignment: CDR1 MNHEY and CDR2 SMNVEV (reference sequence). V lost 5 bases and J lost 7, with 18 bases in between. The CDR3 length is 15 residues. The CDR3 loop is CASSPQGLPGNEQFF. CDR3 sequence (DNA): TGTGCCAGCAGTCCCCAGGGGCTACCGGGGAATGAGCAGTTCTTC.

This clone has only a few counts. V and J are TRBV19 and TRBJ1-1; D unresolved. Germline assignment: CDR1 LNHDA and CDR2 SQIVND (reference sequence). The CDR3 consists of 13 residues. V was shortened by 5 bases and J by 3 bases, with 10 bases between the two germline ends. CDR3 coding DNA: TGTGCCAGTAGTGGGTACCGGGACACTGAAGCTTTCTTT. As protein: CASSGYRDTEAFF.

This chain uses TRBV5-1 with TRBJ2-1; D gene uncertain. Trimming pared 0 bases from V and 0 bases from J, leaving 7 bases between. There are 15 residues in the CDR3. CDR1 and CDR2 from the germline V gene are SGHRS and YFSETQ. As DNA, the CDR3 is TGCGCCAGCAGCTTGGTCTTCGGCTCCTACAATGAGCAGTTCTTC. It translates to CASSLVFGSYNEQFF. Complete variable domain (other parts from reference TRBV5-1 and TRBJ2-1): KAGVTQTPRYLIKTRGQQVTLSCSPISGHRSVSWYQQTPGQGLQFLFEYFSETQRNKGNFPGRFSGRQFSNSRSEMNVSTLELGDSALYLCASSLVFGSYNEQFFGPGTRLTVL.

The chain recombines TRBV6-5 with TRBJ2-7; 7 nucleotides agree with TRBD1. In germline, CDR1 is MNHEY, CDR2 SVGAGI. Trimming removed 2 bases from V and 0 bases from J; junction bases left unmatched: 4. This CDR3 has 15 residues. CDR3: CASSYQAGGSYEQYF. CDR3 DNA sequence: TGTGCCAGCAGTTACCAAGCAGGGGGCTCCTACGAGCAGTACTTC.

The count of this clone is one. The chain links TRBV10-3 to TRBJ1-2; tentatively, D is TRBD1 (6 bases). CDR1 is ENHRY and CDR2 is SYGVKD in the germline V gene. The CDR3 has 15 residues. Trimming left V 3 bases short and J 3 bases short, with 14 bases between. CDR3 bases: TGTGCCATCAGTGACCAACTAACAGGGTACTATGGCTACACCTTC. Its translation is CAISDQLTGYYGYTF.

The chain recombines TRBV4-1 with TRBJ1-5, with 8 bases fitting TRBD1. The V segment lost 1 base and the J segment 7 bases; nucleotides outside the gene matches: 9. CDR3 length: 16 residues. CDR1 is MGHRA, CDR2 YSYEKL, per germline. For the CDR3, the DNA is TGCGCCAGCAGCCAAGCTATGCAGGGGGCTGGACAGCCCCAGCATTTT. This sequence encodes CASSQAMQGAGQPQHF.

The rearrangement uses TRBV10-3 and TRBJ1-2; 8 nucleotides match TRBD1. The junction had 3 bases not matched to a gene; V was cut back by 2 bases and J by 4 bases. The CDR3 length is 14 residues. From germline, CDR1 is ENHRY and CDR2 SYGVKD. The CDR3 DNA is TGTGCCATCAGTGAGGGGACAGGAACCTATGGCTACACCTTC. Protein product: CAISEGTGTYGYTF.